A single TCR beta chain is shown here with its context. V lost 5 bases and J lost 4; bases outside the gene matches: 4. The CDR3 is 16 residues long. Germline loops: CDR1 SGHTA, CDR2 FQGNSA. The data belong to a study of blood T cell repertoires in COVID-19. Cohort placement rested on clinical history that participants reported themselves. The authors' processing: Estimation of nucleated cell counts relied on the amplification of reference gene primers. Sequencing used immunoSEQ multiplex PCR; TCRdb keeps in-frame clones, though not all of them. V and J calls and clone size are those listed in that table; D and trimming were worked out from the DNA. The table lists about 200,000 clones, 80% to 90% of them singletons.

The sample taken for sequencing was PBMCs or T cells enriched from blood (not recorded which). This receptor was taken from a woman aged 40 to 50 with acute COVID-19. The chain employs TRBV7-2 and TRBJ2-2, with TRBD2 matching 13 bases. For the CDR3, the DNA is TGTGCCAGCAGCCCTCGGACTAGCGGGAGCACCGGGGAGCTGTTTTTT. Amino acids: CASSPRTSGSTGELFF.